This TCR beta chain was profiled in a study of beta chain features in type 1 diabetes. Germline CDR1 MDHEN, CDR2 SYDVKM. Trimming pared 7 bases from V and 3 bases from J, leaving 19 bases between. The CDR3 runs to 15 residues. This clone occurred a few times. Expressed TCRB transcripts were sequenced because the entire RNA isolate underwent reverse transcription. This table comes from immunoSEQ multiplex PCR, and its TCRdb copy is limited to in-frame clones, with some not included. This table has about 930,000 clones, 15% to 20% appearing once. This receptor was obtained from a woman between 18 and 29 years old in good health. V and J are TRBV28 and TRBJ2-7; the D gene is possibly TRBD2 (7 bases). The sample comprised naive CD4+ T cells from blood. The DNA for the CDR3 is TGTGCCAGCAACGTGGGGGCTAGCGGCATCTACGAGCAGTACTTC. It translates to CASNVGASGIYEQYF.